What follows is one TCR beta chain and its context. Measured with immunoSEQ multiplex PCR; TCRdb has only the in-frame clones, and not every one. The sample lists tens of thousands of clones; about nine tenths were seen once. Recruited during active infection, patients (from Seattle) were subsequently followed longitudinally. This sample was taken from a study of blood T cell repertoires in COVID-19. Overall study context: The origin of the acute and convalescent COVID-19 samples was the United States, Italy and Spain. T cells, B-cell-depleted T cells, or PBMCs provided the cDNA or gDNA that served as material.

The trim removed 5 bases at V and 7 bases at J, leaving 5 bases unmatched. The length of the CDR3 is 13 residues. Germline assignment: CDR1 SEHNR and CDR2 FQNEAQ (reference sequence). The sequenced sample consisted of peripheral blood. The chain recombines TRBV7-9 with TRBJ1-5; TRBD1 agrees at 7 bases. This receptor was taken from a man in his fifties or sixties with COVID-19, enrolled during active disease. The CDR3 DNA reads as TGTGCCAGCAGCGAGACAGGGTTACAGCCCCAGCATTTT. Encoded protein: CASSETGLQPQHF. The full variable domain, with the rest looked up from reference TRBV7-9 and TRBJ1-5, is DTGVSQNPRHKITKRGQNVTFRCDPISEHNRLYWYRQTLGQGPEFLTYFQNEAQLEKSRLLSDRFSAERPKGSFSTLEIQRTEQGDSAMYLCASSETGLQPQHFGDGTRLSIL.